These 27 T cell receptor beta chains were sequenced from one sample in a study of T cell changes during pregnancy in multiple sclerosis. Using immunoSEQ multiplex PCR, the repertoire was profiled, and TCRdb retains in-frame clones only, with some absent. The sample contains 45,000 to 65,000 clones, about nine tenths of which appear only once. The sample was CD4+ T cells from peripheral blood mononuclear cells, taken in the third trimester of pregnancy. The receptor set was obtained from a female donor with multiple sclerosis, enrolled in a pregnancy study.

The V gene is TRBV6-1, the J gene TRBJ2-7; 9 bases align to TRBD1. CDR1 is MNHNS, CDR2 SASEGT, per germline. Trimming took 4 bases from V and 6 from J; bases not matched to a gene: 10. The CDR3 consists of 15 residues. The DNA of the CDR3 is TGTGCCAGCAGTGGGCAACAGGGGGCGCCGGGCGAGCAGTACTTC. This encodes CASSGQQGAPGEQYF.

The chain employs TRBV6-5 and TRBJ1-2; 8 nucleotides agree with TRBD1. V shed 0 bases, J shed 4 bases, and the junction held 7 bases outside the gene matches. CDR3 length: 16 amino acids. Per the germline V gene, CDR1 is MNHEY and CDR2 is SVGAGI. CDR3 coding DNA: TGTGCCAGCAGTTACTCGACTGACAGGGGTTCCTATGGCTACACCTTC. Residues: CASSYSTDRGSYGYTF.

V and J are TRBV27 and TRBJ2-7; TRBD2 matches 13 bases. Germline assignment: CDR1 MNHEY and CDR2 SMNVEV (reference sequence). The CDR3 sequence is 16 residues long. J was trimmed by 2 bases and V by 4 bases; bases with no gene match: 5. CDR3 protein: CASSSLLAGGPYEQYF. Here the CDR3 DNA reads TGTGCCAGCAGTTCATTACTAGCGGGGGGGCCCTACGAGCAGTACTTC.

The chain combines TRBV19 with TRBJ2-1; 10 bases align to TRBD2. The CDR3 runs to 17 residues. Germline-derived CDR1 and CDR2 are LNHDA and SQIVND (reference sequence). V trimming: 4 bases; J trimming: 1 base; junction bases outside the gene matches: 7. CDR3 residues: CASSNRASGGSYNEQFF. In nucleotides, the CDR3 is TGTGCCAGTAGTAATCGGGCTAGCGGGGGATCCTACAATGAGCAGTTCTTC. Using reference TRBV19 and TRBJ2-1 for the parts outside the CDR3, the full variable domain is DGGITQSPKYLFRKEGQNVTLSCEQNLNHDAMYWYRQDPGQGLRLIYYSQIVNDFQKGDIAEGYSVSREKKESFPLTVTSAQKNPTAFYLCASSNRASGGSYNEQFFGPGTRLTVL.

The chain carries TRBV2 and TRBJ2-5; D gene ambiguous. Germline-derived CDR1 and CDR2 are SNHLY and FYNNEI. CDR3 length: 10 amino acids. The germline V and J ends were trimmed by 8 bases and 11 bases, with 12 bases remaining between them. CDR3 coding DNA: TGTGCCAGCGTTTCAGGTTCGCAGTACTTC. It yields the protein CASVSGSQYF.

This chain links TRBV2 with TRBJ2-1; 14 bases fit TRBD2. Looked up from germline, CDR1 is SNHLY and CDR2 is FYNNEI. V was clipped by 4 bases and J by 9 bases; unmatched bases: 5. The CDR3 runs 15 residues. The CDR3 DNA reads TGTGCCAGCAGTGGACTAGCGGGGGGGCTTGGTGAGCAGTTCTTC. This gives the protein CASSGLAGGLGEQFF.

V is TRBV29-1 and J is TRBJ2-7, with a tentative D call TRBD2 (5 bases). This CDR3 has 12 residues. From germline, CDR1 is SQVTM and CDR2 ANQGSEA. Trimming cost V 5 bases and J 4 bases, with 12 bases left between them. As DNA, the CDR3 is TGCAGCGTTTTAATAGAGGGTTACGAGCAGTACTTC. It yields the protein CSVLIEGYEQYF.

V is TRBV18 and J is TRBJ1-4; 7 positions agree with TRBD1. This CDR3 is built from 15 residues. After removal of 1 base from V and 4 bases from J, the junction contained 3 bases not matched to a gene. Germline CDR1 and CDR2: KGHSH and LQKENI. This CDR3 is CASSPRNRGNEKLFF. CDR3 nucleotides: TGTGCCAGCTCACCACGGAACAGGGGTAATGAAAAACTGTTTTTT.

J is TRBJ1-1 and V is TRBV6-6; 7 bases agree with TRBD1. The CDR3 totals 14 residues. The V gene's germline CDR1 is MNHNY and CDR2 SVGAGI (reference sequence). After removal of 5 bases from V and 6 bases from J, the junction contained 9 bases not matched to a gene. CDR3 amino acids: CASSRQGSGAEAFF. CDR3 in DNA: TGTGCCAGCAGTCGACAGGGTTCTGGGGCTGAAGCTTTCTTT.

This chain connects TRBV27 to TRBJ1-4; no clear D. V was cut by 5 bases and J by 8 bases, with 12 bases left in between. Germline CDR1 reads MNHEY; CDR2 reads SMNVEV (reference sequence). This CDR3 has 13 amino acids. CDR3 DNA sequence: TGTGCCAGCAGTCCCCGACGGGTGGAAAAACTGTTTTTT. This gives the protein CASSPRRVEKLFF.

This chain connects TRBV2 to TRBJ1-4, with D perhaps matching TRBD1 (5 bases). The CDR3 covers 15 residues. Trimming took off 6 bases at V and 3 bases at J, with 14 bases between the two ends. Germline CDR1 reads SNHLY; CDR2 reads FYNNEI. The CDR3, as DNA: TGTGCCAGCAGGGTTGATCAGGGATCTAATGAAAAACTGTTTTTT. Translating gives CASRVDQGSNEKLFF.

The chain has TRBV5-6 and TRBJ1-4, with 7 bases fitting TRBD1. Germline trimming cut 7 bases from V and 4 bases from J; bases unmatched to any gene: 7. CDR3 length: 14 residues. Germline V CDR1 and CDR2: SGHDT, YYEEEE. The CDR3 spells CASSRDSHNEKLFF. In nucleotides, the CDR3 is TGTGCCAGCTCCCGGGACAGCCATAATGAAAAACTGTTTTTT.

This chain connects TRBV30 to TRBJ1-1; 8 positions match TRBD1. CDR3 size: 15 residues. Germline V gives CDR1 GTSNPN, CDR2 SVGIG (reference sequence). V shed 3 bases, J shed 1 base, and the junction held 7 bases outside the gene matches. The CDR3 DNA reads TGTGCCTGGAGAAAGAGGGACAGGACGAACACTGAAGCTTTCTTT. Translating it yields CAWRKRDRTNTEAFF. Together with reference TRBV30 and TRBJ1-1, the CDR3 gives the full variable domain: SQTIHQWPATLVQPVGSPLSLECTVEGTSNPNLYWYRQAAGRGLQLLFYSVGIGQISSEVPQNLSASRPQDRQFILSSKKLLLSDSGFYLCAWRKRDRTNTEAFFGQGTRLTVV.

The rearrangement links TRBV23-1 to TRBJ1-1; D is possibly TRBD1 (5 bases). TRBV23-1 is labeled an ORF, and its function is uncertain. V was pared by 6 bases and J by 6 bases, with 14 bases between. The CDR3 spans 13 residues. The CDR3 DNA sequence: TGCGCCAGCAGCCATTTAAGGGGCGCTGAAGCTTTCTTT. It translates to CASSHLRGAEAFF.

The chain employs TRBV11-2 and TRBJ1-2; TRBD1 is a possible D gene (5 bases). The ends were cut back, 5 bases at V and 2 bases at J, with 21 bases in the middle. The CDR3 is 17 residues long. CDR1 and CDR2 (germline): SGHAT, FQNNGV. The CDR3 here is CASSQPGSVIRNYGYTF. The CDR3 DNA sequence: TGTGCCAGCAGCCAGCCAGGGTCGGTGATAAGGAACTATGGCTACACCTTC.

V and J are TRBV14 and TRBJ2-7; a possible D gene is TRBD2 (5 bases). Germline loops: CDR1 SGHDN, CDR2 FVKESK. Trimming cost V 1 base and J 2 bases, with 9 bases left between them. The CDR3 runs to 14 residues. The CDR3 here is CASSQGSGTYEQYF. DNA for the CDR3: TGTGCCAGCAGCCAAGGGAGCGGCACCTACGAGCAGTACTTC.

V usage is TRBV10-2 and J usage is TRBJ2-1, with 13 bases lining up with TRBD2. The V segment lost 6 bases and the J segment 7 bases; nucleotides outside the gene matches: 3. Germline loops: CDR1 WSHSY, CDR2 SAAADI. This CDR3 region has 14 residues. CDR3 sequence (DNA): TGCGCCAGCAGGGAGGGACTAGCGGGGAATGAGCAGTTCTTC. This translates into CASREGLAGNEQFF.

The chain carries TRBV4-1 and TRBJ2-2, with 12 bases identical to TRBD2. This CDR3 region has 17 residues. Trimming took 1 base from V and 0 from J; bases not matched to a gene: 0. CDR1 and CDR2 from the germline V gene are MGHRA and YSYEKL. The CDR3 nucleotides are TGCGCCAGCAGCCAAGGGACTAGCGGGGCGAACACCGGGGAGCTGTTTTTT. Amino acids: CASSQGTSGANTGELFF.

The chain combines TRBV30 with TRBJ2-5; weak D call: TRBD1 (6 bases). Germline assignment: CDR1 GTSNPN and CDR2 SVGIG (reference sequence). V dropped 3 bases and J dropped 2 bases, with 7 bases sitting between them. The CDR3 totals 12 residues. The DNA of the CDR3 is TGTGCCTGGAGAGGACAGCAAGAGACCCAGTACTTC. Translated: CAWRGQQETQYF.

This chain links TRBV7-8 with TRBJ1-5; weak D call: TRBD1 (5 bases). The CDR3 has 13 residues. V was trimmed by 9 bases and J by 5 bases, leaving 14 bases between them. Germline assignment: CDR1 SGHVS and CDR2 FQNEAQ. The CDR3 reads CASRQGGDQPQHF. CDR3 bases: TGTGCCAGTAGGCAGGGAGGGGATCAGCCCCAGCATTTT.

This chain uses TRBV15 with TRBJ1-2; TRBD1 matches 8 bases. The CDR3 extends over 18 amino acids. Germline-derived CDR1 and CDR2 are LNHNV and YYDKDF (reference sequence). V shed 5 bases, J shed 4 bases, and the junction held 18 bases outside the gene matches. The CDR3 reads CATSDRDRKRRGFYGYTF. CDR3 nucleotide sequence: TGTGCCACCAGCGACCGGGACAGGAAAAGGAGGGGTTTCTATGGCTACACCTTC.

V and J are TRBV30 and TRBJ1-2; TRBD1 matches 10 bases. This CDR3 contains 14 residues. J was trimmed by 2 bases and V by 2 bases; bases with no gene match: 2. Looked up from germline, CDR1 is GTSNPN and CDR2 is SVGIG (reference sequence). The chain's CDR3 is CAWSWTGGNYGYTF. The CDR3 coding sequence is TGTGCCTGGAGTTGGACAGGGGGAAACTATGGCTACACCTTC.

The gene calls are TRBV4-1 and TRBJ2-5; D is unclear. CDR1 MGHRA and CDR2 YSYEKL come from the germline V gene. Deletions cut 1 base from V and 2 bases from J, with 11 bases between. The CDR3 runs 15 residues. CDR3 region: CASSQGAIRQETQYF. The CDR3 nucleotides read TGCGCCAGCAGCCAAGGAGCTATACGACAAGAGACCCAGTACTTC.

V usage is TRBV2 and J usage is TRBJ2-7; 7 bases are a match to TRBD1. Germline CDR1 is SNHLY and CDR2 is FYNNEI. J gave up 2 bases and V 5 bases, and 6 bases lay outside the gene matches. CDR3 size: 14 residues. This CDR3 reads CASSRGTDPYEQYF. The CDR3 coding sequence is TGTGCCAGCAGTAGGGGGACAGATCCCTACGAGCAGTACTTC.

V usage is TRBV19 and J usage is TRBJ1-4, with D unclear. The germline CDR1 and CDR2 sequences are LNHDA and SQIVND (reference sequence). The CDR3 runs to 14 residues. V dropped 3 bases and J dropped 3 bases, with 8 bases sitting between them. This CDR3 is CASSISLANEKLFF. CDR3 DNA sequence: TGTGCCAGTAGTATCAGTTTGGCTAATGAAAAACTGTTTTTT.

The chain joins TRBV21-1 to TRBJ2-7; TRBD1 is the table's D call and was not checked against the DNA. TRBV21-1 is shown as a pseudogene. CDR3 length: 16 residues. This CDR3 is CASRSGRQGIPYEQYF. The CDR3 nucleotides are TGTGCCAGCAGGTCAGGGAGACAGGGGATTCCCTACGAGCAGTACTTC.

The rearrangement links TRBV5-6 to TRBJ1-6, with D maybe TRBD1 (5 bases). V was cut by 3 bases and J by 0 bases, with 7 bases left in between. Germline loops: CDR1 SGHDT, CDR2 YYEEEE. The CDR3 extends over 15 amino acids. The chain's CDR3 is CASSWTNSYNSPLHF. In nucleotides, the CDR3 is TGTGCCAGCAGCTGGACAAACTCCTATAATTCACCCCTCCACTTT.